Below, 29 T cell receptor beta chains from the same sample are listed, as sequenced in a study of post-analysis software for immune sequencing data. Study results and caveats: The study found TRBV5-6, TRBV5-1 and TRBV20-1 among about five TRBV segments more frequent in patients than controls.

cDNA libraries of TCR beta carried unique molecular identifiers. One entry per CDR3 protein results from TCRdb running MiXCR on the PCR reads. The repertoire holds hundreds of thousands of distinct CDR3 sequences, with 25% to 30% as singletons. Antigen specificity for these receptors is unknown. The sequenced sample consisted of blood. These TCRs come from a girl aged 10 to 17 with multiple sclerosis.

This clonotype was recorded many times. The rearrangement links TRBV5-1 to TRBJ2-1, with D tentatively TRBD2 (6 bases). V shed 2 bases and J shed 7 bases, with 7 bases lying between them. The germline gives CDR1 SGHRS, CDR2 YFSETQ. CDR3 length: 12 amino acids. The CDR3 DNA reads TGCGCCAGCAGCTTCGGGACTAATGAGCAGTTCTTC. Its translation is CASSFGTNEQFF.

The chain has TRBV3-1 and TRBJ2-6, with 9 bases lining up with TRBD1. The CDR3 runs 18 residues. Germline values: CDR1 LGHDT, CDR2 YNNKEL (reference sequence). Trimming removed 4 bases from V and 1 base from J; junction bases left unmatched: 8. The CDR3 DNA is TGTGCCAGCAGCCTGCCGGGACAGGGCTTGTCTGGGGCCAACGTCCTGACTTTC. This gives the protein CASSLPGQGLSGANVLTF. The complete variable domain, with remaining parts taken from reference TRBV3-1 and TRBJ2-6, reads DTAVSQTPKYLVTQMGNDKSIKCEQNLGHDTMYWYKQDSKKFLKIMFSYNNKELIINETVPNRFSPKSPDKAHLNLHINSLELGDSAVYFCASSLPGQGLSGANVLTFGAGSRLTVL.

The V gene is TRBV19, the J gene TRBJ2-1; a weak D match, TRBD1 (5 bases). This CDR3 has 12 amino acids. Trimming stripped 4 bases from V and 8 bases from J, with 9 bases between. In germline, CDR1 is LNHDA, CDR2 SQIVND (reference sequence). The CDR3 sequence: CASSNRYHEQFF. Written as DNA, the CDR3 is TGTGCCAGTAGTAACAGGTATCATGAGCAGTTCTTC. Supplemented by reference TRBV19 and TRBJ2-1, the full variable domain reads DGGITQSPKYLFRKEGQNVTLSCEQNLNHDAMYWYRQDPGQGLRLIYYSQIVNDFQKGDIAEGYSVSREKKESFPLTVTSAQKNPTAFYLCASSNRYHEQFFGPGTRLTVL.

The chain has TRBV28 and TRBJ1-2; 10 nucleotides agree with TRBD1. Germline V CDR1 and CDR2: MDHEN, SYDVKM. V shed 3 bases and J 2 bases; nucleotides not matched to a gene: 6. There are 16 residues in the CDR3. CDR3 DNA: TGTGCCAGCAGTTTCTCAACGGGACAGGGGAACTATGGCTACACCTTC. Protein sequence: CASSFSTGQGNYGYTF.

This chain links TRBV5-1 with TRBJ1-2; TRBD1 agrees at 8 bases. The trim removed 3 bases at V and 0 bases at J, leaving 4 bases unmatched. Germline-derived CDR1 and CDR2 are SGHRS and YFSETQ. The CDR3 has 15 residues. This CDR3 is CASSSRTGTNYGYTF. CDR3 nucleotide sequence: TGCGCCAGCAGCTCTAGGACAGGGACTAACTATGGCTACACCTTC.

The rearrangement uses TRBV29-1 and TRBJ2-3; D is possibly TRBD2 (5 bases). This CDR3 has 12 residues. CDR1 is SQVTM, CDR2 ANQGSEA, per germline. With 4 bases removed from V and 2 bases from J, the gap between germline ends came to 7 bases. Here the CDR3 reads CSVVRDTDTQYF. CDR3 sequence (DNA): TGCAGCGTTGTGAGGGACACAGATACGCAGTATTTT.

This clonotype was picked up many times. V and J are TRBV7-2 and TRBJ2-2; TRBD2 agrees at 7 bases. Trimming cost V 1 base and J 7 bases; bases outside gene matches: 3. Germline CDR1 and CDR2: SGHTA and FQGNSA. The CDR3 totals 14 residues. CDR3: CASSLVSSGGELFF. CDR3 DNA: TGTGCCAGCAGCTTAGTGTCTAGCGGCGGGGAGCTGTTTTTT.

The chain is built from TRBV28 and TRBJ2-1; TRBD2 might be the D (6 bases). The CDR3 totals 15 residues. CDR1 is MDHEN, CDR2 SYDVKM, per germline. The V end lost 3 bases, the J end lost 6 bases, and 15 bases lay between the germline ends. The CDR3 region has the DNA TGTGCCAGCAGTTTGGTGGGGACGGGAGTCAATGAGCAGTTCTTC. As protein: CASSLVGTGVNEQFF.

This clonotype was seen just once. The genes are TRBV3-1 and TRBJ2-3; TRBD2 aligns across 10 bases. Losses at the gene ends were 1 base for V and 3 bases for J; bases not matched to a gene: 4. CDR3 size: 16 residues. Germline V lookup: CDR1 LGHDT, CDR2 YNNKEL (reference sequence). CDR3 sequence: CASSQGAGLATDTQYF. CDR3 nucleotide sequence: TGTGCCAGCAGCCAAGGGGCGGGACTAGCGACAGATACGCAGTATTTT.

V gene TRBV5-1 combines with J gene TRBJ2-3; the D gene could be TRBD1 or TRBD2 (6 bases each). Trimming took off 0 bases at V and 3 bases at J, with 11 bases between the two ends. CDR3 length: 15 amino acids. Germline V gives CDR1 SGHRS, CDR2 YFSETQ. CDR3 in amino acids: CASSLDRRGTDTQYF. The DNA of the CDR3 is TGCGCCAGCAGCTTGGACAGGAGGGGGACAGATACGCAGTATTTT.

Here the CDR3 DNA reads TGCAGTGCTAGAGATAACAGAACCACCTACGAGCAGTACTTC. Amino acids: CSARDNRTTYEQYF. The gene calls are TRBV20-1 and TRBJ2-7; D remains ambiguous. V shed 0 bases and J shed 2 bases, with 11 bases lying between them. Germline CDR1 is DFQATT and CDR2 is SNEGSKA (reference sequence). The CDR3 sequence is 14 residues long.

This clonotype was picked up a small number of times. This rearrangement joins TRBV9 to TRBJ1-6, with no clear D. CDR1 and CDR2 from the germline V gene are SGDLS and YYNGEE. This CDR3 has 18 residues. V lost 4 bases, J lost 0 bases, and 17 bases lay in between. The DNA for the CDR3 is TGTGCCAGCAGCCCCATGGCGGCCGCGGGCTCCTATAATTCACCCCTCCACTTT. It specifies CASSPMAAAGSYNSPLHF.

The chain is built from TRBV9 and TRBJ1-2; possible D gene TRBD1, 5 bases. The CDR3 extends over 13 amino acids. V lost 8 bases and J 3 bases, leaving 14 bases between the germline ends. From germline, CDR1 is SGDLS and CDR2 YYNGEE. The CDR3 protein is CASKGDVYYGYTF. CDR3 bases: TGTGCCAGTAAAGGGGACGTTTACTATGGCTACACCTTC.

The V and J genes are TRBV6-6 and TRBJ2-7, with 9 nucleotides matching TRBD1. Germline loops: CDR1 MNHNY, CDR2 SVGAGI (reference sequence). V was clipped by 2 bases and J by 5 bases; unmatched bases: 7. CDR3 length: 15 residues. The CDR3, as DNA: TGTGCCAGCAGTTACCCCGGGACAGGGCTCCACGAGCAGTACTTC. Translated, it gives CASSYPGTGLHEQYF.

This clonotype came up a few times. V usage is TRBV20-1 and J usage is TRBJ2-3; D is unresolved. The CDR3 covers 14 residues. Trimming shortened V by 6 bases and J by 4 bases, and 17 bases separated the two germline ends. Germline assignment: CDR1 DFQATT and CDR2 SNEGSKA (reference sequence). In DNA, the CDR3 is TGCAGTGCCCCTGGATGGCAGTACCCAGATACGCAGTATTTT. This sequence encodes CSAPGWQYPDTQYF.

The chain employs TRBV3-1 and TRBJ1-2; D unclear. This CDR3 has 14 residues. V lost 4 bases, J lost 0 bases, and 9 bases lay in between. The germline V gene has CDR1 LGHDT and CDR2 YNNKEL (reference sequence). The CDR3 loop is CASSLQDANYGYTF. CDR3 bases: TGTGCCAGCAGCCTGCAGGATGCTAACTATGGCTACACCTTC.

This clonotype was observed at least ten times. The rearrangement uses TRBV10-3 and TRBJ2-7; either TRBD1 or TRBD2 may supply D (5 bases each). V was shortened by 0 bases and J by 4 bases, with 22 bases between the two germline ends. Germline V gives CDR1 ENHRY, CDR2 SYGVKD. The length of the CDR3 is 18 residues. The CDR3 here is CAISESGSSGRFGYEQYF. DNA for the CDR3: TGTGCCATCAGTGAGTCGGGAAGTTCGGGGCGCTTTGGTTACGAGCAGTACTTC.

This chain joins TRBV7-2 and TRBJ2-7; 7 positions match TRBD1. Per the germline V gene, CDR1 is SGHTA and CDR2 is FQGNSA. V shed 5 bases and J 4 bases; nucleotides not matched to a gene: 8. The CDR3 extends over 14 amino acids. The CDR3 nucleotides read TGTGCCAGCAGCCCGGCCACAGGGGAATACGAGCAGTACTTC. Translated: CASSPATGEYEQYF. Supplemented by reference TRBV7-2 and TRBJ2-7, the full variable domain reads GAGVSQSPSNKVTEKGKDVELRCDPISGHTALYWYRQSLGQGLEFLIYFQGNSAPDKSGLPSDRFSAERTGGSVSTLTIQRTQQEDSAVYLCASSPATGEYEQYFGPGTRLTVT.

The rearrangement joins TRBV29-1 to TRBJ2-1; 7 bases map to TRBD2. The CDR3 covers 15 residues. V shed 7 bases and J 5 bases; nucleotides not matched to a gene: 14. Germline CDR1 reads SQVTM; CDR2 reads ANQGSEA. The CDR3 is CSAGPYGGGNNEQFF. In DNA, the CDR3 is TGCAGCGCGGGCCCCTACGGCGGGGGTAACAATGAGCAGTTCTTC.

This clonotype was counted many times. This chain joins TRBV14 and TRBJ2-4; maybe TRBD1 (5 bases). Per germline, CDR1 SGHDN and CDR2 FVKESK. With 1 base removed from V and 6 bases from J, the gap between germline ends came to 13 bases. This CDR3 is built from 15 residues. The CDR3 DNA sequence: TGTGCCAGCAGCCAAGGGCAGGGCCAATTAAACATTCAGTACTTC. This sequence encodes CASSQGQGQLNIQYF. The entire variable domain, with the rest obtained from reference TRBV14 and TRBJ2-4, is as follows: EAGVTQFPSHSVIEKGQTVTLRCDPISGHDNLYWYRRVMGKEIKFLLHFVKESKQDESGMPNNRFLAERTGGTYSTLKVQPAELEDSGVYFCASSQGQGQLNIQYFGAGTRLSVL.

This clonotype was counted many times. The rearrangement joins TRBV12-3 or TRBV12-4 to TRBJ2-1, with D possibly TRBD1 on 5 matching bases. The V and J ends lost 5 bases and 8 bases respectively, with 7 bases between them. The CDR3 covers 11 residues. Here the CDR3 reads CASSPRDEQFF. CDR3 in DNA: TGTGCCAGCAGTCCCAGGGATGAGCAGTTCTTC.

The chain couples TRBV20-1 to TRBJ2-1, with 7 bases fitting TRBD2. The CDR3 has 15 amino acids. Germline V lookup: CDR1 DFQATT, CDR2 SNEGSKA (reference sequence). V was clipped by 5 bases and J by 3 bases; unmatched bases: 10. The DNA for the CDR3 is TGCAGTGCTGGGACTTTGGGACTACGCTACAATGAGCAGTTCTTC. Residues: CSAGTLGLRYNEQFF.

Only a few counts were recorded for this clonotype. An end of the junction differs from the germline gene, which may be a read error. The rearrangement uses TRBV7-2 and TRBJ2-7, with 10 bases that match TRBD2. Per germline, CDR1 SGHTA and CDR2 FQGNSA. The CDR3 runs 15 residues. As DNA, the CDR3 is TGTGCCAGCAGCTTAAAACTAGCGGGGCCCTACGAGCGGTACTTC. Translated: CASSLKLAGPYERYF.

This clonotype appeared a single time. The CDR3 DNA is TGTGCCAGCAGCCGGCGAGCGGGAGAAGAGACCCAGTACTTC. Translation: CASSRRAGEETQYF. The chain uses TRBV5-4 and TRBJ2-5; 8 positions agree with TRBD2. The CDR3 consists of 14 residues. CDR1 and CDR2 from the germline V gene are SGHNT and YYREEE (reference sequence). Trimming cost V 4 bases and J 3 bases; bases outside gene matches: 5.

The chain is built from TRBV4-1 and TRBJ1-6; D ambiguous. Trimming took off 4 bases at V and 8 bases at J, with 15 bases between the two ends. CDR3 length: 15 amino acids. Germline CDR1 is MGHRA and CDR2 is YSYEKL. Written as DNA, the CDR3 is TGCGCCAGCAGCCCCGGGGTAACGGGTGATTCACCCCTCCACTTT. Its protein is CASSPGVTGDSPLHF.

The chain couples TRBV20-1 to TRBJ2-7; TRBD2 matches 7 bases. Losses at the gene ends were 0 bases for V and 1 base for J; bases not matched to a gene: 9. Germline lookup yields CDR1 DFQATT and CDR2 SNEGSKA (reference sequence). This CDR3 contains 16 residues. The CDR3 sequence is CSARDLHGGRSYEQYF. The CDR3 DNA reads TGCAGTGCTAGAGATCTCCACGGCGGGAGATCCTACGAGCAGTACTTC.

This clonotype has at least ten counts. V gene TRBV7-2 combines with J gene TRBJ2-7; the match to TRBD1 covers 8 bases. The ends lost 1 base at V and 1 base at J; junction bases unmatched: 3. The germline V gene encodes CDR1 SGHTA and CDR2 FQGNSA. The CDR3 loop spans 15 amino acids. The CDR3 DNA reads TGTGCCAGCAGCTTAGTTGGGACAGGATCCTACGAGCAGTACTTC. Amino acids: CASSLVGTGSYEQYF.

The chain couples TRBV12-3 or TRBV12-4 to TRBJ2-2; 11 bases fit TRBD2. Germline trimming cut 4 bases from V and 7 bases from J; bases unmatched to any gene: 11. CDR3 length equals 17 residues. The CDR3 nucleotides are TGTGCCAGCAGTTCTACTCATAGCGGGGGGGCCGGCGGGGAGCTGTTTTTT. As protein: CASSSTHSGGAGGELFF.

This clonotype was detected ten times or more. Here the CDR3 DNA reads TGTGCCAGCAGCTTACCCGGCGGGAGTCGGCACGAGCAGTACTTC. It encodes CASSLPGGSRHEQYF. The chain employs TRBV7-2 and TRBJ2-7; 7 positions match TRBD2. Germline lookup yields CDR1 SGHTA and CDR2 FQGNSA. The CDR3 spans 15 residues. V shed 2 bases, J shed 5 bases, and the junction held 9 bases outside the gene matches.